This TCR beta chain was profiled in a study of identical twins (dated by TCRdb to the mid-2010s). Background for the entire study: To test whether fetal clonotypes persist, this study deep-sequenced TCR alpha and beta repertoires from monozygotic twins, from unrelated adults of various ages, and from cord blood. Replicate twin experiments were performed at different times using different library preparation protocols to rule out contamination. Points the paper makes about the study in general: Compared with coincidental sharing between unrelated individuals, an excess of low generation-probability sequences was observed among out-of-frame TCR alpha sequences shared between twins. Out-of-frame TCR alpha sharing in monozygotic twins was systematically underestimated by recombination models, whereas sharing between unrelated individuals was in agreement with the recombination models. In beta out-of-frame sequences, excess twin sharing was weaker, because having fewer shared sequences lowered the signal-to-noise ratio. Invariant T cells such as MAIT and iNKT could partly confound zero-insertion analyses, though diverse VJ usage argued against this for most clonotypes. Because the same donors could not be followed over many years, conclusions were based on cross-sectional statistical analysis. Fewer insertions were carried by abundant cord blood beta clonotypes, a similar but weaker trend appeared in young adult naive repertoires, and no such trend appeared in memory repertoires.

Of note for this clonotype: No antigen is known for it. Nothing much larger sits one base from this clone, and base qualities are not available.

Every donor was a healthy Caucasian. The study also sequenced three unrelated non-twin adults: a male aged 18 to 30, a male aged 50 to 59 and a female aged 50 to 59. Using Miltenyi CD45RO+ enrichment and human naive T-cell isolation kits, memory (CD45RO+) and naive T cells were isolated from PBMC. V loses 4 bases of germline sequence and J loses 5 bases, and the interval between the two ends is 5 bases. Spanning cysteine to phenylalanine, the CDR3 consists of 10 amino acids. Here the CDR3 DNA is all that survives: 30 bases in frame from base 1. According to the germline V gene, CDR1 reads SQVTM and CDR2 reads ANQGSEA. Libraries came from 5' RACE. The instrument was an Illumina HiSeq 2000. Template switching added a universal primer binding site, and the final cDNA carried a unique molecular identifier that allowed TCR cDNA molecules to be counted accurately. Specific primers in the conserved constant-segment region were used to synthesize first-strand cDNA for TCR alpha and beta chains. To control for contamination, every cDNA library was double barcoded, receiving both a SMART-Mk sample barcode and Illumina barcodes. Two successive PCR steps introduced TruSeq adapter sequences along with Illumina sample barcodes. The Illumina HiSeq platform was used with custom primers to sequence TCR alpha and beta cDNA libraries. The authors processed their data as follows. MiGEC processed the raw reads to extract unique molecular identifiers, while MiXCR was used to determine the CDR3 positions. For each individual, recombination models were inferred using an EM algorithm with the repgenHMM and IGoR tools. The tcR package in R was used for shared clonotype analysis, with sharing normalized by the product of cloneset sizes. To study raw recombination without the effects of thymic and clonal selection, out-of-frame nonproductive sequences were analyzed. TCRdb passed the public sequencing reads through fastp at Q25 and MiXCR, retaining productive beta sequences. Identical CDR3 proteins give one entry, which carries the most common genes and DNA. Here the V and J calls rest on TCRdb's processing, not on the authors' analysis. In all, the sample holds about 690,000 distinct CDR3 sequences, and roughly 6% of those were seen once. About 1.8% of the sample comes from the top ten.

The chain is encoded by TRBV29-1 joined to TRBJ2-5, with the D segment identity uncertain. This sequence originates from a young man in good health. Sequencing used naive T cells sorted from blood. The sample's cell subset or site label is to be understood as: cells isolated with a human naive T-cell isolation kit. Read as DNA, the sequence is TGCAGCGTTGTGTGGGAGACCCAGTACTTC. Translated, this gives CSVVWETQYF.